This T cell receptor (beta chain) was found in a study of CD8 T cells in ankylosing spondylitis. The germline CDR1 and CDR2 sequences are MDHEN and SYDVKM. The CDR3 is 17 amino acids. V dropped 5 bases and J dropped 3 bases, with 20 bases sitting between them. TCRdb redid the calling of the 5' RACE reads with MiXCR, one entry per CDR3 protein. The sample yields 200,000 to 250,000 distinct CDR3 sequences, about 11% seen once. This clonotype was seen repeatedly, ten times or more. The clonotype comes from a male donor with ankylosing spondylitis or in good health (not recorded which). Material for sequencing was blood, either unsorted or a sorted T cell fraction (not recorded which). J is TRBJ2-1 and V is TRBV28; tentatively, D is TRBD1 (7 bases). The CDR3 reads CASSQSITGEVYNEQFF. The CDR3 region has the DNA TGTGCCAGCAGTCAGTCGATCACAGGGGAGGTCTACAATGAGCAGTTCTTC.